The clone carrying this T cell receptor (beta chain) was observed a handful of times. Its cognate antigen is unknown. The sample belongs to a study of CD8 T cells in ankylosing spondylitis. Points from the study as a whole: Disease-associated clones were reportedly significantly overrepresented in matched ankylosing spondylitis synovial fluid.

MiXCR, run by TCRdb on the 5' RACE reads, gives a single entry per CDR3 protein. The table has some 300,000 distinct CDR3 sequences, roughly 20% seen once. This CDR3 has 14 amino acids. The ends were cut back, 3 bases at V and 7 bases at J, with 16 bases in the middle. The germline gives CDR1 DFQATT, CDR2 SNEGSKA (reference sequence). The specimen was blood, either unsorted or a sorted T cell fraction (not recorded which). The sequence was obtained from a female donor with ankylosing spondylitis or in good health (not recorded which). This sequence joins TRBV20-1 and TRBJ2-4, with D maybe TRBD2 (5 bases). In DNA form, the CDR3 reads TGCAGTGCTAGGTTTGGAGGCGAGAGGAACATTCAGTACTTC. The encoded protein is CSARFGGERNIQYF.